These T cell receptor beta chains were read from a single sample in a study of T cell responses to AZD1222 COVID-19 vaccine. Profiling relied on immunoSEQ multiplex PCR, and the TCRdb table lists in-frame clones only, not all of them. Of around 110,000 clones in the sample, 85% to 95% are singletons; the top ten hold around 6.6%. Here the sequenced sample was peripheral blood, taken 28 days after the second AZD1222 dose. The receptors derive from an adult who received the AZD1222 COVID-19 vaccine. Each CDR3 is given without its conserved first and last residue. The order of the fields is V gene, clone size, CDR3 protein. For some rows the clone size is stated as once, few or many, or as a class when expanded; others skip it.

v_call: TRBV11-2; clone_size: NA; cdr3_aa: ASSPTSQGAGNTIY
v_call: TRBV14; clone_size: NA; cdr3_aa: ASSRTFRVAGGPPPEQF
v_call: TRBV24-1; clone_size: once; cdr3_aa: ATTGREGPGSGNTIY
v_call: TRBV2; clone_size: NA; cdr3_aa: ASIKGSAEAF
v_call: TRBV18; clone_size: NA; cdr3_aa: ASSLGSKRDEQY
v_call: TRBV11-2; clone_size: NA; cdr3_aa: ASSLGTPGEQY
v_call: TRBV7-6; clone_size: NA; cdr3_aa: ASRGGAQETQY
v_call: TRBV19; clone_size: NA; cdr3_aa: ASRRDRDNSPLH
v_call: TRBV9; clone_size: NA; cdr3_aa: ASSVSSGSGNEQF
v_call: TRBV14; clone_size: NA; cdr3_aa: ASSQGQSMTHEQF
v_call: TRBV5-6; clone_size: NA; cdr3_aa: ASSFPGHVFYEQY
v_call: TRBV10-2; clone_size: few; cdr3_aa: ASSDTNYEQY
v_call: TRBV24-1; clone_size: NA; cdr3_aa: ATSDGSNTEAF
v_call: TRBV9; clone_size: NA; cdr3_aa: ASSVLGVASGELF
v_call: TRBV5-4; clone_size: NA; cdr3_aa: ASSAGLAVNEQF
v_call: TRBV18; clone_size: NA; cdr3_aa: ASALAGGSSYNEQF
v_call: TRBV29-1; clone_size: NA; cdr3_aa: SAGGLDYGYT
v_call: TRBV5-4; clone_size: NA; cdr3_aa: ASSFRGRTKAKNIQY
v_call: TRBV19; clone_size: NA; cdr3_aa: ASSIGAGDTQY
v_call: TRBV3-1/TRBV3-2; clone_size: NA; cdr3_aa: ASSQRGEFGYT
v_call: TRBV5-3; clone_size: NA; cdr3_aa: ARSSGTGQYGYT
v_call: TRBV19; clone_size: NA; cdr3_aa: AVIQGTNEKLF
v_call: TRBV6-2/TRBV6-3; clone_size: NA; cdr3_aa: ASSDPTGGETQY